This TCR beta chain was observed in a study of T cell repertoires in cytomegalovirus infection. CDR3 length equals 11 residues. The germline gives CDR1 SGHTS, CDR2 YDEGEE. Trimming left V 4 bases short and J 7 bases short, with 3 bases between. TCRdb re-analysed the reads in MiXCR, keeping a single row per CDR3 protein. This sample has about 440,000 distinct CDR3 sequences, with approximately 31% found just once. The sequence came from a human donor in good health (CMV status not recorded). Some clones in this sample may be carry-over from other donors' samples. This chain links TRBV5-8 with TRBJ1-6; D is ambiguous. Sequences were obtained from PBMCs. Here the CDR3 DNA reads TGTGCCAGCAGCCCCAATTCACCCCTCCACTTT. Its protein is CASSPNSPLHF.